A single sample gave rise to the 13 T cell receptor beta chains below, sequenced in a study of radiation and T cells in renal cell carcinoma. Time point reported: blood 4 weeks post-SBRT, at nephrectomy. Specified treatment: 15 Gy SBRT to primary tumor, nephrectomy 4 weeks later. The method was immunoSEQ multiplex PCR; TCRdb's version includes in-frame clones alone and lacks a portion of them. The sample contains over 60,000 clones, less than 90% of which appear only once. Sequences were derived from blood, sampled from a patient whose treatment included radiotherapy and nephrectomy. These receptors all stem from an older woman with renal cell carcinoma.

The CDR3 protein is CASRTGNGNTEAFF. The DNA of the CDR3 is TGTGCCAGCAGGACAGGTAATGGGAACACTGAAGCTTTCTTT. The genes are TRBV7-2 and TRBJ1-1; D is possibly TRBD1 (6 bases). The germline V gene encodes CDR1 SGHTA and CDR2 FQGNSA. This CDR3 comprises 14 residues. Between the trimmed V and J ends, which lost 6 bases and 1 base, there was a span of 12 bases.

The chain links TRBV19 to TRBJ1-2, with a weak D call TRBD1 (5 bases). The CDR3 covers 15 residues. V was clipped by 6 bases and J by 0 bases, with 14 bases between them. CDR1 and CDR2 from the germline V gene are LNHDA and SQIVND (reference sequence). The CDR3 reads CASRFPGPSNYGYTF. The CDR3 DNA reads as TGTGCCAGTAGATTCCCGGGACCATCTAACTATGGCTACACCTTC.

The gene calls are TRBV2 and TRBJ1-6; D perhaps matches TRBD1 (6 bases). The germline CDR1 and CDR2 sequences are SNHLY and FYNNEI. The CDR3 runs to 15 residues. Trimming stripped 8 bases from V and 0 bases from J, with 11 bases between. The CDR3, as DNA: TGTGCCAGCGGCGACAGGAGCTCCTATAATTCACCCCTCCACTTT. It translates to CASGDRSSYNSPLHF.

This rearrangement joins TRBV6-6 to TRBJ1-3; D is unresolved. With 2 bases removed from V and 4 bases from J, the gap between germline ends came to 9 bases. The CDR3 runs 14 residues. Germline V gives CDR1 MNHNY, CDR2 SVGAGI (reference sequence). This chain's CDR3 is CASSYNPRGNTIYF. For the CDR3, the DNA is TGTGCCAGCAGTTACAACCCTAGAGGAAACACCATATATTTT.

The chain uses TRBV16 and TRBJ2-7, with D unresolved. Germline CDR1 KGHSY, CDR2 FQNENV. The V gene lost 5 bases and the J gene lost 5 bases, with 7 bases spanning the gap. The CDR3 is 11 residues long. The CDR3 region has the DNA TGTGCCAGCAGCATCGAGAACGAGCAGTACTTC. It translates to CASSIENEQYF.

The V and J genes are TRBV6-4 and TRBJ1-1; D ambiguous. The CDR3 spans 14 residues. Trimming pared 0 bases from V and 1 base from J, leaving 6 bases between. Germline V lookup: CDR1 MRHNA, CDR2 SNTAGT. The DNA of the CDR3 is TGTGCCAGCAGTGACTCGTGGCAGAACACTGAAGCTTTCTTT. This translates into CASSDSWQNTEAFF.

This chain links TRBV5-8 with TRBJ2-5, with D perhaps TRBD1 (5 bases). V shed 0 bases and J shed 13 bases, with 7 bases lying between them. The germline CDR1 and CDR2 sequences are SGHTS and YDEGEE. The CDR3 runs 10 residues. CDR3 residues: CASSLEGRYF. CDR3 bases: TGTGCCAGCAGCTTGGAGGGGCGGTACTTC. The full variable domain, with the rest looked up from reference TRBV5-8 and TRBJ2-5, is EAGVTQSPTHLIKTRGQQATLRCSPISGHTSVYWYQQALGLGLQFLLWYDEGEERNRGNFPPRFSGRQFPNYSSELNVNALELEDSALYLCASSLEGRYFGPGTRLLVL.

Written as DNA, the CDR3 is TGCAGTGCTATCAGAAATGAGCAGTTCTTC. Translation gives CSAIRNEQFF. V is TRBV20-1 and J is TRBJ2-1; no definite D call. Germline CDR1 DFQATT, CDR2 SNEGSKA (reference sequence). V lost 4 bases and J 7 bases, leaving 5 bases between the germline ends. The CDR3 sequence is 10 residues long.

The chain carries TRBV4-2 and TRBJ2-7; 8 positions match TRBD1. The CDR3 covers 16 residues. V gave up 6 bases and J gave up 5 bases; unmatched junction bases: 15. Germline V gene lookup returns CDR1 LGHNA and CDR2 YNFKEQ. The CDR3 DNA sequence: TGTGCCAGCAGTAGATGGACAGGGAAGACACCCCACGAGCAGTACTTC. The encoded protein is CASSRWTGKTPHEQYF.

This clone has more than one count but fewer than ten. V is TRBV13 and J is TRBJ1-2; no firm D call. V gave up 1 base and J gave up 4 bases, with 10 bases separating them. This CDR3 region has 14 residues. Germline loops: CDR1 PRHDT, CDR2 FYEKMQ (reference sequence). The CDR3 protein is CASSLEAAIYGYTF. In nucleotides, the CDR3 is TGTGCCAGCAGCTTAGAGGCGGCGATCTATGGCTACACCTTC.

This chain connects TRBV28 to TRBJ1-2; TRBD1 is a possible D gene (5 bases). The CDR3 extends over 15 amino acids. In germline, CDR1 is MDHEN, CDR2 SYDVKM. Trimming removed 1 base at V and 5 bases at J, with 14 bases between. This CDR3 is CASSLFGGLVYGYTF. In nucleotides, the CDR3 is TGTGCCAGCAGTTTATTCGGGGGTTTAGTTTATGGCTACACCTTC.

This chain joins TRBV10-3 and TRBJ2-1, with a possible D match to TRBD2 (6 bases). The CDR3 sequence is 12 residues long. With 11 bases removed from V and 6 bases from J, the gap between germline ends came to 14 bases. Germline CDR1 is ENHRY and CDR2 is SYGVKD. The CDR3 DNA sequence: TGTGCCTCCGGGAGAGACTCCAATGAGCAGTTCTTC. It encodes CASGRDSNEQFF.

This rearrangement joins TRBV30 to TRBJ2-3; maybe TRBD2 (5 bases). The CDR3 is 16 amino acids. With 0 bases removed from V and 2 bases from J, the gap between germline ends came to 15 bases. The V gene's germline CDR1 is GTSNPN and CDR2 SVGIG (reference sequence). In DNA form, the CDR3 reads TGTGCCTGGAGTGTACGTTATTTTAGCGACACAGATACGCAGTATTTT. Translating it yields CAWSVRYFSDTDTQYF.